This T cell receptor beta chain was retrieved from a study of monozygotic twins with inflammatory bowel disease. Germline CDR1 is LGHDT and CDR2 is YNNKEL (reference sequence). This CDR3 comprises 18 residues. After re-calling the 5' RACE reads, TCRdb lists one entry per CDR3 protein, DNA absent. This sample's table reports about 210,000 distinct CDR3 sequences. The J gene is TRBJ2-6, the V gene TRBV3-1. The sequence derives from a human donor with ulcerative colitis or Crohn's disease, or a healthy co-twin of an affected twin (not recorded which). Sequencing was performed on blood. CDR3 residues: CASSQAFLSGSGANVLTF.